The 23 T cell receptor beta chains given below trace back to one sample, sequenced in a study of post-analysis software for immune sequencing data (dated by TCRdb to between 2015 and 2016). Libraries came from PCR. The instrument was an Illumina HiSeq 2500. To reduce PCR and sequencing biases, unique molecular identifiers were incorporated into the TCR beta cDNA libraries. TCRdb redid the processing of the public reads, applying fastp at Q25 and MiXCR, and retained in-frame beta chains. Each entry merges the rows of one CDR3 protein and shows their most common DNA and genes. Here the sample has about 200,000 distinct CDR3 sequences; about 30% occur a single time. The biggest ten clones account for around 3.2% of the sample. These TCRs are of unknown antigen specificity. Broad study findings and their caveats: Patients showed significantly higher frequencies than controls for roughly 5 TRBV segments, among them TRBV5-6, TRBV5-1 and TRBV20-1.

Material for sequencing was blood. The receptor source for this set is a girl aged 2-17 years with multiple sclerosis.

This clonotype was counted ten times or more. CDR3 protein: CSARSGGRTDTQYF. CDR3 in DNA: TGCAGTGCTAGAAGCGGGGGGAGGACAGATACGCAGTATTTT. The V gene is TRBV20-1, the J gene TRBJ2-3, with 9 bases aligning to TRBD2. The CDR3 has 14 amino acids. J was trimmed by 3 bases and V by 2 bases; bases with no gene match: 3. The V gene's germline CDR1 is DFQATT and CDR2 SNEGSKA (reference sequence).

V usage is TRBV15 and J usage is TRBJ2-5; possibly TRBD1 for D (5 bases). The DNA end is more similar to TRBJ2-7, so the J call may be wrong. The CDR3 sequence is 16 residues long. CDR1 LNHNV and CDR2 YYDKDF come from the germline V gene (reference sequence). The DNA for the CDR3 is TGTGCCACCAGCAGAGATCAGGGTTATCTGGGGTACGAGCAGTACTTC. This translates into CATSRDQGYLGYEQYF.

This clonotype was seen at least ten times. This sequence joins TRBV6-5 and TRBJ1-2; D remains ambiguous. The CDR3 consists of 16 residues. CDR1 is MNHEY and CDR2 is SVGAGI in the germline V gene. V was cut by 5 bases and J by 0 bases, with 16 bases left in between. The CDR3 spells CASSPRTGRANYGYTF. The CDR3 nucleotides read TGTGCCAGCAGTCCACGGACCGGGCGGGCTAACTATGGCTACACCTTC.

The V call is TRBV11-2, the J call TRBJ2-1; D is perhaps TRBD2 (5 bases). This CDR3 comprises 14 residues. V gave up 3 bases and J gave up 0 bases, with 6 bases separating them. From germline, CDR1 is SGHAT and CDR2 FQNNGV. The DNA for the CDR3 is TGTGCCAGCAGCTTCCGGGACTCCTACAATGAGCAGTTCTTC. Translation: CASSFRDSYNEQFF.

The gene calls are TRBV5-6 and TRBJ1-5; the D gene is possibly TRBD1 (6 bases). CDR1 and CDR2 from the germline V gene are SGHDT and YYEEEE. The CDR3 length is 14 residues. The ends were cut back, 5 bases at V and 4 bases at J, with 13 bases in the middle. CDR3 protein: CASSIQGRNQPQHF. The DNA for the CDR3 is TGTGCCAGCAGTATACAGGGACGGAATCAGCCCCAGCATTTT. Filled out from reference TRBV5-6 and TRBJ1-5, the complete variable domain reads DAGVTQSPTHLIKTRGQQVTLRCSPKSGHDTVSWYQQALGQGPQFIFQYYEEEERQRGNFPDRFSGHQFPNYSSELNVNALLLGDSALYLCASSIQGRNQPQHFGDGTRLSIL.

Details on this clonotype: A clone one base away is much larger, so this may be a read error. This chain links TRBV21-1 with TRBJ2-5; TRBD2 reflects the table's D call only, with no check against the DNA. TRBV21-1 is a pseudogene. This CDR3 comprises 12 residues. CDR3 nucleotide sequence: TGTGCCGGCCCATGCGGGGTAGAGACCCAGTACTTC. Protein: CAGPCGVETQYF.

This clonotype occurred a few times. A read error may explain this, as a much larger clone is one base away. The V call is TRBV29-1, the J call TRBJ1-1, with D hard to call. The CDR3 is 11 residues long. Germline V gives CDR1 SQVTM, CDR2 ANQGSEA. Trimming shortened V by 4 bases and J by 1 base, and 4 bases separated the two germline ends. The CDR3 is CSVGKNTEAFF. The CDR3 coding sequence is TGCAGCGTTGGAAAGAACACTGAAGCTTTCTTT.

As to this clonotype: A single base separates this from a much larger clone, so it may be a read error. V is TRBV29-1 and J is TRBJ2-1; 14 bases map to TRBD2. CDR1 and CDR2 from the germline V gene are SQVTM and ANQGSEA. CDR3 length equals 12 residues. The CDR3 here is CTTTSGGETQFF. The CDR3 nucleotides read TGCACCACGACTAGCGGGGGGGAGACCCAGTTCTTC.

The chain carries TRBV19 and TRBJ2-3; 14 nucleotides agree with TRBD2. The germline V gene encodes CDR1 LNHDA and CDR2 SQIVND (reference sequence). The CDR3 is 16 amino acids. J gave up 4 bases and V 5 bases, and 5 bases lay outside the gene matches. CDR3 protein: CASSSPGLAGADTQYF. Written as DNA, the CDR3 is TGTGCCAGTAGTTCACCGGGACTAGCGGGAGCAGATACGCAGTATTTT.

Note on this clonotype: This may be a read error: a much more frequent sequence differs by one nucleotide. This chain connects TRBV7-2 to TRBJ2-5, with 9 bases matching TRBD2. CDR1 is SGHTA, CDR2 FQGNSA, per germline. This CDR3 region has 15 residues. CDR3 residues: CASSVASGEAETQYF. CDR3 nucleotide sequence: TGTGCCAGCAGCGTAGCTAGCGGGGAGGCAGAGACCCAGTACTTC.

This clonotype came up a few times. This chain uses TRBV25-1 with TRBJ1-1; D possibly corresponds to TRBD1 (6 bases). This CDR3 is built from 13 residues. The germline gives CDR1 MGHDK, CDR2 SYGVNS. V was shortened by 5 bases and J by 11 bases, with 18 bases between the two germline ends. CDR3: CASSLTGQGRAFF. The CDR3 coding sequence is TGTGCCAGCAGTCTCACAGGGCAGGGTCGGGCTTTCTTT.

The gene calls are TRBV12-3 or TRBV12-4 and TRBJ2-3; D might be TRBD1 or TRBD2, each matching 5 bases. The CDR3 covers 15 residues. V was shortened by 3 bases and J by 3 bases, with 13 bases between the two germline ends. In DNA form, the CDR3 reads TGTGCCAGCAGTTTCGGGGACGGGCGTACAGATACGCAGTATTTT. This gives the protein CASSFGDGRTDTQYF.

V and J are TRBV20-1 and TRBJ1-1, with D tentatively TRBD1 (6 bases). The CDR3 contains 14 residues. Germline V gene data show CDR1 as DFQATT and CDR2 as SNEGSKA (reference sequence). Trimming cost V 2 bases and J 1 base, with 11 bases left between them. CDR3 coding DNA: TGCAGTGCTAGATCCAGGGGCCGGAACACTGAAGCTTTCTTT. Protein: CSARSRGRNTEAFF.

This chain uses TRBV12-3 or TRBV12-4 with TRBJ1-1; D unresolved. V lost 0 bases and J lost 4, with 6 bases in between. This CDR3 is 13 amino acids long. This CDR3 is CASSLALLTEAFF. DNA for the CDR3: TGTGCCAGCAGTTTAGCATTACTCACTGAAGCTTTCTTT.

This clonotype occurred many times. The CDR3 spells CASSQGGPYEQYF. Written as DNA, the CDR3 is TGCGCCAGCAGCCAAGGGGGCCCCTACGAGCAGTACTTC. The J gene is TRBJ2-7, the V gene TRBV4-1; D is possibly TRBD1 (5 bases). Germline V gene sequence: CDR1 MGHRA, CDR2 YSYEKL. The V end was cut by 1 base, the J end by 2 bases, with 6 bases between. CDR3 length: 13 amino acids.

The chain combines TRBV5-1 with TRBJ2-2; D may correspond to TRBD1 or TRBD2 (5 bases each). The V end was cut by 4 bases, the J end by 0 bases, with 10 bases between. Germline assignment: CDR1 SGHRS and CDR2 YFSETQ. CDR3 length equals 15 residues. The CDR3 nucleotides read TGCGCCAGCAGCCCGGGGACCGCGAACACCGGGGAGCTGTTTTTT. This translates into CASSPGTANTGELFF.

This clonotype came up many times. The rearrangement links TRBV9 to TRBJ2-1; 13 bases fit TRBD2. The CDR3 is 17 amino acids. Germline V gives CDR1 SGDLS, CDR2 YYNGEE. Trimming cost V 3 bases and J 1 base; bases outside gene matches: 4. In DNA form, the CDR3 reads TGTGCCAGCAGCGCAACTAGCGGGAGGGGTTCCTACAATGAGCAGTTCTTC. It is translated as CASSATSGRGSYNEQFF.

As to this clonotype: One end of the junction fails to match germline, which may point to a read error. This chain joins TRBV27 and TRBJ2-5; 7 nucleotides agree with TRBD2. Germline V gene data show CDR1 as MNHEY and CDR2 as SMNVEV (reference sequence). CDR3 length: 15 residues. CDR3 nucleotide sequence: TGTGCCAGCAGTTTAGGCGCGGGGAGGGGAGAGACCCTGTACTTC. Its protein is CASSLGAGRGETLYF.

The chain has TRBV25-1 and TRBJ1-4; D not resolved. The CDR3 sequence is 14 residues long. CDR1 is MGHDK and CDR2 is SYGVNS in the germline V gene. Trimming took 3 bases from V and 1 from J, leaving 6 bases between them. The CDR3 here is CASSEPLTNEKLFF. In nucleotides, the CDR3 is TGTGCCAGCAGTGAGCCACTAACTAATGAAAAACTGTTTTTT.

This clonotype has ten or more counts. The rearrangement uses TRBV12-3 or TRBV12-4 and TRBJ1-1; 7 nucleotides agree with TRBD1. The CDR3 length is 18 residues. J was trimmed by 4 bases and V by 8 bases; bases with no gene match: 22. Here the CDR3 reads CASPPPREGALWSTEAFF. The CDR3 nucleotides read TGTGCCAGCCCTCCCCCTCGGGAGGGGGCTTTGTGGAGCACTGAAGCTTTCTTT.

This clonotype occurred a few times. The gene calls are TRBV6-5 and TRBJ1-4, with 7 bases aligning to TRBD1. The V gene's germline CDR1 is MNHEY and CDR2 SVGAGI. J lost 7 bases, V lost 2 bases, and 7 bases had no gene match. The CDR3 has 15 amino acids. The CDR3 DNA follows: TGTGCCAGCAGTTACCAAGGGGGCGCGGGTGAAAAACTGTTTTTT. Protein: CASSYQGGAGEKLFF.

A single count supports this clonotype. Being one base from a much bigger clone, this may be a read error. The chain carries TRBV29-1 and TRBJ2-5, with 7 bases that match TRBD2. The CDR3 extends over 13 amino acids. CDR1 SQVTM and CDR2 ANQGSEA come from the germline V gene. J lost 4 bases, V lost 3 bases, and 5 bases had no gene match. CDR3 DNA sequence: TGCAGCGTTGAGGCTGGGGGGGTAGAGACCCAGTACTTC. Its protein is CSVEAGGVETQYF.

This clonotype has just a few counts. The CDR3 reads CASSSGGTVNTEAFF. Here the CDR3 DNA reads TGTGCCAGCAGTTCCGGAGGGACGGTGAACACTGAAGCTTTCTTT. This rearrangement joins TRBV6-5 to TRBJ1-1; D is perhaps TRBD1 (5 bases). The germline V gene encodes CDR1 MNHEY and CDR2 SVGAGI. The V gene lost 4 bases and the J gene lost 0 bases, with 12 bases spanning the gap. The CDR3 length is 15 residues.